The T cell receptor (beta chain) described here comes from a study of T cell responses to AZD1222 COVID-19 vaccine. Worth noting for this clone: Its specificity is unknown.

Whole-study findings and limits: The donor group comprised mostly white British people and more females; the analysis possibly underestimated clonal diversity. Recipients of AZD1222 seropositive at baseline numbered only 5 or 6. Repertoire collection took place solely once the T cell response had peaked. Targets within unmutated variant regions were reportedly found for nearly half of spike-specific TCRs.

V shed 3 bases and J shed 0 bases, with 13 bases lying between them. CDR1 is SGHRS, CDR2 YFSETQ, per germline. The CDR3 is 16 residues long. Data came from immunoSEQ multiplex PCR; TCRdb stores just in-frame clones and leaves some out. This sample has 100,000 to 150,000 clones, with roughly 90% found just once. This clonotype originated in an adult in good health. Here the sequenced sample was peripheral blood, taken on day 0 of AZD1222 vaccination. The chain uses TRBV5-1 and TRBJ2-1; tentatively, D is TRBD1 or TRBD2 (5 bases each). The CDR3 DNA is TGCGCCAGCAGCTATGGGACGCTGAGCTCCTACAATGAGCAGTTCTTC. Translation: CASSYGTLSSYNEQFF. The full variable domain, with the rest looked up from reference TRBV5-1 and TRBJ2-1, is KAGVTQTPRYLIKTRGQQVTLSCSPISGHRSVSWYQQTPGQGLQFLFEYFSETQRNKGNFPGRFSGRQFSNSRSEMNVSTLELGDSALYLCASSYGTLSSYNEQFFGPGTRLTVL.